A selection of T cell receptor beta chains follows, all from one sample in a study of glioma-infiltrating T cells. TCRdb redid the calling of the multiplex PCR reads with MiXCR, one entry per CDR3 protein. Among some 18,000 distinct CDR3 sequences listed, roughly 64% were seen once. The sample taken for sequencing was glioma tissue, nonneoplastic brain tissue, or PBMCs (not recorded which). These receptors came from a human donor with low-grade glioma or glioblastoma, undergoing nonglioma brain surgery, or in good health (not recorded which). Both conserved end residues are part of each CDR3. The order of the fields is CDR3 protein, CDR3 DNA, D gene, clone size, V gene, J gene. D genes are given only for firm matches. Some rows mark clone size as missing; the rest say once, few, many or name a class of expanded clone.

CSASQGTGAYNEQFF	TGCAGTGCTAGCCAGGGGACAGGGGCCTACAATGAGCAGTTCTTC	TRBD1	-	TRBV20-1	TRBJ2-1
CSVEDSDGGSYNEQFF	TGCAGCGTTGAAGATAGTGACGGGGGCTCGTACAATGAGCAGTTCTTC	-	few	TRBV29-1	TRBJ2-1
CASSWNTGELFF	TGTGCCAGCAGTTGGAACACCGGGGAGCTGTTTTTT	-	-	TRBV6-2/TRBV6-3	TRBJ2-2
CASSLGQFYGQFF	TGTGCCAGCAGTTTGGGACAGTTCTACGGGCAGTTCTTC	TRBD1	-	TRBV6-2/TRBV6-3	TRBJ2-1
CASIRTKAFF	TGTGCCAGCATCAGAACTAAAGCTTTCTTT	-	-	TRBV6-5	TRBJ1-1
CASSQPGLADNEQFF	TGTGCCAGCAGTCAGCCGGGACTAGCGGACAATGAGCAGTTCTTC	TRBD2	-	TRBV6-5	TRBJ2-1
CATSFRQGPRGETQYF	TGTGCCACCAGCTTTCGACAGGGACCAAGGGGAGAGACCCAGTACTTC	TRBD1	many	TRBV15	TRBJ2-5
CASSEGYSSTDTQYF	TGTGCCAGCAGTGAAGGCTACTCAAGCACAGATACGCAGTATTTT	-	many	TRBV2	TRBJ2-3
CSAGTRDEKLFF	TGCAGCGCAGGTACGAGGGATGAAAAACTGTTTTTT	-	few	TRBV29-1	TRBJ1-4
CAGSAPGGFQETQYF	TGTGCCGGCAGCGCGCCAGGGGGATTCCAAGAGACCCAGTACTTC	TRBD1	-	TRBV9	TRBJ2-5
CASSLRVFAEAFF	TGTGCCAGCAGTTTACGGGTCTTTGCTGAAGCTTTCTTT	-	few	TRBV27	TRBJ1-1
CASSLVARDNEQFF	TGTGCCAGCAGCTTAGTCGCCAGGGACAATGAGCAGTTCTTC	-	few	TRBV7-9	TRBJ2-1
CSARVSRNQPQHF	TGCAGTGCTAGAGTGTCGAGGAATCAGCCCCAGCATTTT	-	few	TRBV20-1	TRBJ1-5
CASSVPGSYKQYF	TGTGCCAGCAGTGTACCGGGCTCCTACAAGCAGTACTTC	-	-	TRBV25-1	TRBJ2-7
CSVPGTESNQPQHF	TGCAGCGTTCCCGGGACAGAGAGCAATCAGCCCCAGCATTTT	TRBD1	many	TRBV29-1	TRBJ1-5
CASRLSRNSPLHF	TGTGCCAGCAGATTATCCAGGAATTCACCGCTCCACTTT	-	once	TRBV7-3	TRBJ1-6
CATSRGTGPQHF	TGTGCCACCAGCAGGGGTACGGGGCCCCAGCATTTT	-	-	TRBV15	TRBJ1-5
CASSQDQAGNTEAFF	TGCGCCAGCAGCCAAGATCAGGCTGGGAACACTGAAGCTTTCTTT	-	medium-sized	TRBV4-3	TRBJ1-1
CASSYSATGYGYTF	TGTGCCAGCAGTTACTCGGCCACAGGGTATGGCTACACCTTC	-	few	TRBV6-6	TRBJ1-2
CSAREDWTENYGQHF	TGCAGTGCTAGAGAAGATTGGACAGAGAACTACGGGCAGCACTTC	-	-	TRBV20-1	TRBJ2-7
CASKPGRAYQETQFF	TGTGCCAGCAAACCCGGACGGGCGTACCAAGAGACCCAGTTCTTC	-	-	TRBV28	TRBJ2-1
CASSVGQAYTEAFF	TGTGCCAGCAGTGTCGGACAGGCGTACACTGAAGCTTTCTTT	TRBD1	-	TRBV6-5	TRBJ1-1
CASSLDRSVTEAFF	TGTGCCAGCAGCTTAGACAGGAGTGTCACTGAAGCTTTCTTT	-	medium-sized	TRBV7-9	TRBJ1-1
CASRLGAHGYTF	TGTGCCAGCAGGCTAGGGGCGCATGGCTACACCTTC	-	-	TRBV28	TRBJ1-2
CAGIPTSGRVVEQYF	TGTGCCGGCATCCCGACTAGCGGGAGGGTGGTCGAGCAGTACTTC	TRBD2	-	TRBV6-6	TRBJ2-7
CSSWTVAYEQYF	TGCAGTTCCTGGACAGTCGCCTACGAGCAGTACTTC	-	-	TRBV20-1	TRBJ2-7
CSARDAGLYTGELFF	TGCAGTGCTAGAGATGCGGGACTCTACACCGGGGAGCTGTTTTTT	-	-	TRBV20-1	TRBJ2-2
CASSIDPKQPQHF	TGTGCCAGTAGTATAGACCCAAAACAGCCCCAGCATTTT	-	-	TRBV19	TRBJ1-5
CASSETWGQPQHF	TGTGCCAGCAGTGAGACATGGGGACAGCCCCAGCATTTT	-	few	TRBV6-6	TRBJ1-5
CATSWGQGNDEQYF	TGTGCCACCAGCTGGGGACAGGGAAATGACGAGCAGTACTTC	TRBD1	few	TRBV15	TRBJ2-7
CSASHGRGDTQYF	TGCAGTGCTAGTCATGGGCGAGGAGATACGCAGTATTTT	-	-	TRBV20-1	TRBJ2-3
CASSLAPSGAFF	TGTGCCAGCAGCTTGGCCCCCAGCGGAGCTTTCTTT	-	-	TRBV5-4	TRBJ1-1
CASTLQDSSYNEQFF	TGTGCCAGCACCCTACAAGATAGCTCCTACAATGAGCAGTTCTTC	-	many	TRBV3-1	TRBJ2-1
CSARDEEGSTDTQYF	TGCAGTGCTAGAGATGAGGAGGGGAGCACAGATACGCAGTATTTT	-	medium-sized	TRBV20-1	TRBJ2-3
CSARSPGQGTEAFF	TGCAGTGCTAGATCTCCGGGACAGGGCACTGAAGCTTTCTTT	TRBD1	-	TRBV20-1	TRBJ1-1
CSAEGDRYNEQFF	TGCAGTGCCGAAGGGGACAGGTACAATGAGCAGTTCTTC	TRBD1	-	TRBV20-1	TRBJ2-1
CASREGQGDGEETQYF	TGTGCCAGCAGAGAGGGACAGGGGGACGGAGAAGAGACCCAGTACTTC	TRBD1	-	TRBV6-1	TRBJ2-5
CASSLDGRGWYEQYF	TGTGCCAGCAGCTTAGATGGTAGAGGTTGGTATGAGCAGTACTTC	-	-	TRBV11-3	TRBJ2-7
CASSPLPGARNQPQHF	TGTGCCAGCAGCCCTCTCCCCGGGGCCCGCAATCAGCCCCAGCATTTT	-	-	TRBV7-9	TRBJ1-5
CASSWGTYNQPQHF	TGTGCCAGCAGTTGGGGGACGTACAATCAGCCCCAGCATTTT	-	-	TRBV28	TRBJ1-5
CASKPGRAYQETQYF	TGTGCCAGCAAACCCGGACGGGCGTACCAAGAGACCCAGTACTTC	-	-	TRBV28	TRBJ2-5
CASSLNTGEYQPQHF	TGTGCCAGCAGCTTAAATACAGGGGAATACCAGCCCCAGCATTTT	TRBD1	-	TRBV7-9	TRBJ1-5
CASSQERQLYEQYF	TGCGCCAGCAGCCAAGAACGGCAACTCTACGAGCAGTACTTC	-	-	TRBV4-1	TRBJ2-7
CAISETIAGAEDTQYF	TGTGCCATCAGTGAGACTATAGCGGGAGCGGAAGATACGCAGTATTTT	TRBD2	-	TRBV10-3	TRBJ2-3
CASSRHRDRDYEQYF	TGTGCCAGCAGTCGACACCGGGACAGGGACTACGAGCAGTACTTC	TRBD1	-	TRBV12-3/TRBV12-4	TRBJ2-7
CASSLRQGRYGYTF	TGTGCCAGCAGCTTACGACAAGGCCGGTATGGCTACACCTTC	-	-	TRBV7-2	TRBJ1-2
CASSEGDSRSYEQYF	TGTGCCAGCAGTGAGGGGGACAGCCGCTCCTACGAGCAGTACTTC	TRBD1	many	TRBV2	TRBJ2-7
CASTLRGASTEAFF	TGTGCCAGCACCCTTAGGGGGGCGAGCACTGAAGCTTTCTTT	-	many	TRBV12-3/TRBV12-4	TRBJ1-1